This passage covers 20 T cell receptor beta chains from one sample sequenced in a study of PD-1 blockade in classical Hodgkin lymphoma. Method: immunoSEQ multiplex PCR; TCRdb's copy keeps in-frame clones and lacks some. The sample holds over 60,000 clones, approximately 93% seen once. The sample's time point: newly diagnosed, previously untreated cHL patient sample. Sequencing was carried out using peripheral blood mononuclear cells (PBMCs). All receptors come from a human donor with classical Hodgkin lymphoma.

The rearrangement joins TRBV28 to TRBJ2-3; TRBD2 matches 7 bases. Germline-derived CDR1 and CDR2 are MDHEN and SYDVKM. CDR3 length: 14 residues. The V gene end was trimmed by 4 bases and the J gene end by 0 bases; junction bases not matched to a gene: 1. For the CDR3, the DNA is TGTGCCAGCAGTTCGGGGGGTAGCACAGATACGCAGTATTTT. This sequence encodes CASSSGGSTDTQYF.

The chain uses TRBV10-1 and TRBJ1-6; D may be TRBD1 (5 bases). Germline V gene data show CDR1 as WNHNN and CDR2 as SYGVQD (reference sequence). This CDR3 region has 16 residues. The V and J ends lost 3 bases and 3 bases respectively, with 12 bases between them. The CDR3 DNA reads as TGCGCCAGCAGTGAAATGGCAGGGTTCTATAATTCACCCCTCCACTTT. This sequence encodes CASSEMAGFYNSPLHF.

This chain joins TRBV19 and TRBJ1-2, with unresolved D. The germline V gene encodes CDR1 LNHDA and CDR2 SQIVND (reference sequence). The CDR3 covers 15 residues. V dropped 5 bases and J dropped 5 bases, with 18 bases sitting between them. CDR3 coding DNA: TGTGCCAGTAGTCCAAACCCCCTCGGCGGATATGGCTACACCTTC. Its protein product is CASSPNPLGGYGYTF.

The J gene is TRBJ2-1, the V gene TRBV6-6; D gene unclear. Per germline, CDR1 MNHNY and CDR2 SVGAGI (reference sequence). The CDR3 contains 13 residues. Trimming took 6 bases from V and 4 from J, leaving 10 bases between them. CDR3 coding DNA: TGTGCCAGCAGGCCTCCCTATTACAATGAGCAGTTCTTC. Its translation: CASRPPYYNEQFF.

This clone was found once. The chain uses TRBV7-3 and TRBJ2-7; no reliable D call. This CDR3 has 15 residues. V lost 0 bases and J 5 bases, leaving 14 bases between the germline ends. Germline V CDR1 and CDR2: SGHTA, FQGTGA. In DNA form, the CDR3 reads TGTGCCAGCAGCTTAACCCCCCTGTTGATAAACGAGCAGTACTTC. Protein sequence: CASSLTPLLINEQYF.

V is TRBV7-2 and J is TRBJ2-3, with 10 nucleotides matching TRBD2. Germline CDR1 SGHTA, CDR2 FQGNSA. The junction had 7 bases not matched to a gene; V was cut back by 2 bases and J by 5 bases. The CDR3 length is 16 residues. The CDR3 DNA reads TGTGCCAGCAGCTTAAACCCAGCGGGAGGGGGAGATACGCAGTATTTT. Residues: CASSLNPAGGGDTQYF.

A single count supports this clone. The rearrangement uses TRBV5-1 and TRBJ1-6, with D hard to call. CDR3 length: 15 residues. CDR1 and CDR2 from the germline V gene are SGHRS and YFSETQ. Trimming cost V 0 bases and J 5 bases, with 9 bases left between them. Here the CDR3 DNA reads TGCGCCAGCAGCTTGGTGGAGAGTGATAATTCACCCCTCCACTTT. Its translation: CASSLVESDNSPLHF.

CDR3 loop: CASSVGTAGNTIYF. The CDR3 DNA reads as TGTGCCAGCAGCGTAGGAACCGCTGGAAACACCATATATTTT. J is TRBJ1-3 and V is TRBV9; no firm D call. This CDR3 contains 14 residues. The germline V gene encodes CDR1 SGDLS and CDR2 YYNGEE. Trimming removed 0 bases at V and 2 bases at J, with 6 bases between.

The rearrangement links TRBV7-2 to TRBJ1-3; tentatively, D is TRBD1 (5 bases). In germline, CDR1 is SGHTA, CDR2 FQGNSA. Trimming removed 2 bases from V and 3 bases from J, with 8 bases in between. The CDR3 spans 14 residues. The CDR3 loop is CASSLSRDGNTIYF. In DNA form, the CDR3 reads TGTGCCAGCAGCTTAAGCAGGGATGGAAACACCATATATTTT.

The chain recombines TRBV7-7 with TRBJ2-7; 7 bases agree with TRBD1. This CDR3 is built from 15 residues. The germline V gene has CDR1 SSHAT and CDR2 FNYEAQ (reference sequence). J gave up 6 bases and V 11 bases, and 19 bases lay outside the gene matches. CDR3 loop: CACTIPGTVSPEQYF. CDR3 DNA: TGTGCCTGCACCATTCCCGGGACAGTTTCGCCCGAGCAGTACTTC.

The rearrangement uses TRBV5-4 and TRBJ1-1; tentatively, D is TRBD1 (6 bases). Per germline, CDR1 SGHNT and CDR2 YYREEE (reference sequence). CDR3 size: 16 residues. V was cut by 0 bases and J by 0 bases, with 12 bases left in between. The DNA of the CDR3 is TGTGCCAGCAGCTTGGCGGCAGGGGTCATGAACACTGAAGCTTTCTTT. Translated, it gives CASSLAAGVMNTEAFF.

The rearrangement joins TRBV7-6 to TRBJ2-7; the D gene is possibly TRBD1 (6 bases). The CDR3 is made up of 15 amino acids. Germline values: CDR1 SGHVS, CDR2 FNYEAQ. V gave up 0 bases and J gave up 0 bases, with 9 bases separating them. The CDR3 DNA is TGTGCCAGCAGCTTAGCAGGACAGCTCTCCTACGAGCAGTACTTC. Its protein is CASSLAGQLSYEQYF.

The rearrangement joins TRBV14 to TRBJ2-2; TRBD2 matches at 8 bases. Trimming cost V 3 bases and J 4 bases; bases outside gene matches: 13. Germline V CDR1 and CDR2: SGHDN, FVKESK. The CDR3 runs to 18 residues. The DNA of the CDR3 is TGTGCCAGCAGCCAGGGGCTGGCCGGGACTAGGGGCACCGGGGAGCTGTTTTTT. Translation gives CASSQGLAGTRGTGELFF.

V gene TRBV6-5 combines with J gene TRBJ2-5, with 7 bases lining up with TRBD2. With 6 bases clipped from V and 5 bases from J, the junction kept 6 bases outside the gene matches. There are 13 residues in the CDR3. Germline assignment: CDR1 MNHEY and CDR2 SVGAGI. The chain's CDR3 is CASSEWGGETQYF. As DNA, the CDR3 is TGTGCCAGCAGCGAATGGGGGGGGGAGACCCAGTACTTC.

The chain is built from TRBV7-9 and TRBJ1-2, with TRBD1 matching over 7 bases. CDR3 length equals 16 residues. Trimming took 2 bases from V and 8 from J; bases not matched to a gene: 14. CDR1 is SEHNR, CDR2 FQNEAQ, per germline (reference sequence). The DNA for the CDR3 is TGTGCCAGCAGCTTACCGATCAGGGGGGCACACAAGGGCTACACCTTC. As protein: CASSLPIRGAHKGYTF. Full variable domain (missing parts from reference TRBV7-9 and TRBJ1-2): DTGVSQNPRHKITKRGQNVTFRCDPISEHNRLYWYRQTLGQGPEFLTYFQNEAQLEKSRLLSDRFSAERPKGSFSTLEIQRTEQGDSAMYLCASSLPIRGAHKGYTFGSGTRLTVV.

The chain's CDR3 is CASSLEAGSQYF. The CDR3 coding sequence is TGCGCCAGCAGCTTGGAGGCGGGCTCGCAGTACTTC. The chain uses TRBV5-1 and TRBJ2-7; possible D gene TRBD2, 5 bases. This CDR3 has 12 residues. Germline-derived CDR1 and CDR2 are SGHRS and YFSETQ. Trimming removed 0 bases at V and 9 bases at J, with 10 bases between. The full variable domain, with the rest looked up from reference TRBV5-1 and TRBJ2-7, is KAGVTQTPRYLIKTRGQQVTLSCSPISGHRSVSWYQQTPGQGLQFLFEYFSETQRNKGNFPGRFSGRQFSNSRSEMNVSTLELGDSALYLCASSLEAGSQYFGPGTRLTVT.

The CDR3 nucleotides read TGTGCCAGCAGTGAGGGTAGCAATCAGCCCCAGCATTTT. It yields the protein CASSEGSNQPQHF. The gene calls are TRBV6-4 and TRBJ1-5; D not resolved. Per the germline V gene, CDR1 is MRHNA and CDR2 is SNTAGT. The CDR3 runs to 13 residues. V lost 3 bases to trimming and J lost 0 bases, with 3 bases between them.

This sequence joins TRBV5-6 and TRBJ2-2; TRBD1 is a possible D gene (6 bases). The CDR3 loop spans 17 amino acids. V lost 4 bases and J lost 7, with 23 bases in between. Per the germline V gene, CDR1 is SGHDT and CDR2 is YYEEEE. The chain's CDR3 is CASSPWGRGRRGGELFF. The CDR3 DNA reads TGTGCCAGCAGCCCGTGGGGCAGGGGACGCAGGGGCGGGGAGCTGTTTTTT. The whole variable domain, filled in from reference TRBV5-6 and TRBJ2-2, reads DAGVTQSPTHLIKTRGQQVTLRCSPKSGHDTVSWYQQALGQGPQFIFQYYEEEERQRGNFPDRFSGHQFPNYSSELNVNALLLGDSALYLCASSPWGRGRRGGELFFGEGSRLTVL.

CDR3 sequence (DNA): TGTGCCAGTAGTATCGCTAGCGGGGGGACGAACACCGGGGAGCTGTTTTTT. It is translated as CASSIASGGTNTGELFF. This rearrangement joins TRBV19 to TRBJ2-2; 11 positions match TRBD2. The CDR3 spans 17 residues. V shed 3 bases, J shed 0 bases, and the junction held 3 bases outside the gene matches. Germline V lookup: CDR1 LNHDA, CDR2 SQIVND (reference sequence).

The count of this clone is one. The chain joins TRBV7-3 to TRBJ1-2, with 8 bases that match TRBD1. This CDR3 region has 15 residues. With V trimmed by 5 bases and J by 5 bases, 10 bases remained unmatched. Germline CDR1 SGHTA, CDR2 FQGTGA. The CDR3 region is CASSPAPGQGYGYTF. The CDR3 DNA reads as TGTGCCAGCAGCCCCGCCCCCGGACAGGGATATGGCTACACCTTC. Full variable domain (outside the CDR3, taken from reference TRBV7-3 and TRBJ1-2): GAGVSQTPSNKVTEKGKYVELRCDPISGHTALYWYRQSLGQGPEFLIYFQGTGAADDSGLPNDRFFAVRPEGSVSTLKIQRTERGDSAVYLCASSPAPGQGYGYTFGSGTRLTVV.